This TCR beta chain came from a study of blood T cell repertoires in COVID-19. This CDR3 region has 14 residues. Trimming at V came to 6 bases and at J to 3 bases, leaving 4 bases not matched to a gene. Germline V CDR1 and CDR2: MNHEY, SMNVEV (reference sequence). Seattle's enrolled individuals joined amid active infection and were then monitored longitudinally. TCRdb's table, derived via immunoSEQ multiplex PCR, lists solely in-frame clones and lacks some. In the table there are tens of thousands of clones, 74% of which are singletons. The sample was peripheral blood. The V gene is TRBV27, the J gene TRBJ2-1, with 8 bases that match TRBD2. The TCR sequence derives from a man between 70 and 80 years old with COVID-19, enrolled during active disease. CDR3 sequence: CASSFSGIYNEQFF. DNA for the CDR3: TGTGCCAGCAGCTTTAGCGGGATCTACAATGAGCAGTTCTTC.